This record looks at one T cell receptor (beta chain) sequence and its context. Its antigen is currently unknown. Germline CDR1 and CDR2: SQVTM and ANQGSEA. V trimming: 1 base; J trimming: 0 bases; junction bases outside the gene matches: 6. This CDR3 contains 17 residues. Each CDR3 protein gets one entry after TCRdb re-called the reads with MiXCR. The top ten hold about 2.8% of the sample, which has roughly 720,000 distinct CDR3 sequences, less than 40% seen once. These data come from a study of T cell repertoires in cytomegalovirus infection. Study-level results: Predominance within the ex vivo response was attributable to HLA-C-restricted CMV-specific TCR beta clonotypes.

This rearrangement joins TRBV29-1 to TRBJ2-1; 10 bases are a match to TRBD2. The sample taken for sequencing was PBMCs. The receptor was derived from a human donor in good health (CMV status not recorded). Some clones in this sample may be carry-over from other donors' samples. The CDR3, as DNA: TGCAGCGTTGAAGGGCTAGCGGGGGCCCTCTCCTACAATGAGCAGTTCTTC. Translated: CSVEGLAGALSYNEQFF.